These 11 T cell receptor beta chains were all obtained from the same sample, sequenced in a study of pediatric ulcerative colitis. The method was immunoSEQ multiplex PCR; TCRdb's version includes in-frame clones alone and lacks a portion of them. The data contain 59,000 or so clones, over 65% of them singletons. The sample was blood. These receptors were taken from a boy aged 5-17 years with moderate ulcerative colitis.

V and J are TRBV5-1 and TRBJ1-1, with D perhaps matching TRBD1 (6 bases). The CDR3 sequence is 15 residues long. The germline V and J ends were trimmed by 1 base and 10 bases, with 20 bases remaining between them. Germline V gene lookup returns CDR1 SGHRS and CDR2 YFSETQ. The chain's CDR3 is CASSLNGGSLGIAFF. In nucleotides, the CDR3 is TGCGCCAGCAGCTTGAACGGGGGCAGCTTGGGGATAGCTTTCTTT.

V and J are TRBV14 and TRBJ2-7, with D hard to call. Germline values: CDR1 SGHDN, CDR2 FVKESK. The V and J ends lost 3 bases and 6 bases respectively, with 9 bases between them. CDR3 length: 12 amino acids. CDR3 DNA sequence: TGTGCCAGCAGCCAGGAACTAATCGAGCAGTACTTC. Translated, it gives CASSQELIEQYF.

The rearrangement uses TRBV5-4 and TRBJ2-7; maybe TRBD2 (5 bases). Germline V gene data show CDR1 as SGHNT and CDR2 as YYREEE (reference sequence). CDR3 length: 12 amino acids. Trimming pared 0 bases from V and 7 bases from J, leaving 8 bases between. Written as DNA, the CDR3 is TGTGCCAGCAGCTTGGGAGGAGGAGAGCAGTACTTC. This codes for CASSLGGGEQYF.

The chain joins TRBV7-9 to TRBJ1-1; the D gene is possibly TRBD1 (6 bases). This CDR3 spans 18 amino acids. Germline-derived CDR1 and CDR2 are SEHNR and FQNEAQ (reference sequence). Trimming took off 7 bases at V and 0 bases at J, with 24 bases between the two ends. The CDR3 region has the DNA TGTGCCAGCACCATGATCACAGGGTCCTCCTATATGAACACTGAAGCTTTCTTT. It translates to CASTMITGSSYMNTEAFF.

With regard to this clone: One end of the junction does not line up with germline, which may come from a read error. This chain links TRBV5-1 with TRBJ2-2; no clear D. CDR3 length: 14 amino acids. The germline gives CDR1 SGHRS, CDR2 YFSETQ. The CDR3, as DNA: TGCGCCAGCACCTTGAAAGGAGATACCGGGGAGCTGTTTTTT. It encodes CASTLKGDTGELFF.

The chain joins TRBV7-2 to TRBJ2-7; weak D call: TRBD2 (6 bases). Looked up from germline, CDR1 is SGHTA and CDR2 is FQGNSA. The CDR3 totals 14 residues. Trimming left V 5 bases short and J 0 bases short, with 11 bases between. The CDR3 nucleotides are TGTGCCAGCAGCCGAACGGGACTCTCCTACGAGCAGTACTTC. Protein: CASSRTGLSYEQYF.

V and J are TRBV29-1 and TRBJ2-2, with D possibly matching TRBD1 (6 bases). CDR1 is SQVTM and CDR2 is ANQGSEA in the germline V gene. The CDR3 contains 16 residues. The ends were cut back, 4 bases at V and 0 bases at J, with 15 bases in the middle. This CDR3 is CSVVSTGHTNTGELFF. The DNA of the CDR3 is TGCAGCGTTGTTTCCACGGGACATACGAACACCGGGGAGCTGTTTTTT.

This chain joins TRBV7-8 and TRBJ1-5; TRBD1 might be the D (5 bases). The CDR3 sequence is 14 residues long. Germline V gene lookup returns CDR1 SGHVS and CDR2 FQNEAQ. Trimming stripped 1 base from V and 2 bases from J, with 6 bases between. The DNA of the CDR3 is TGTGCCAGCAGCTTAGAAGGGGGCAATCAGCCCCAGCATTTT. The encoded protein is CASSLEGGNQPQHF.

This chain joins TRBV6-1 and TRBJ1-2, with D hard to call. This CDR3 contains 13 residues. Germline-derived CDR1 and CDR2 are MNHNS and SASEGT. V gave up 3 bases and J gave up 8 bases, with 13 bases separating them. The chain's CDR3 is CASSELSQPGYTF. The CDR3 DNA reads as TGTGCCAGCAGTGAGCTCTCACAGCCGGGCTACACCTTC.

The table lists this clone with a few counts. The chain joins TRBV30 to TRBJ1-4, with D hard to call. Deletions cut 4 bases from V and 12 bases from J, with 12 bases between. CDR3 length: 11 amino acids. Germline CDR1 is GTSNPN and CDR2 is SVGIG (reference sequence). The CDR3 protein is CAWKHPVELFF. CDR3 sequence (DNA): TGTGCCTGGAAACATCCGGTGGAACTGTTTTTT.

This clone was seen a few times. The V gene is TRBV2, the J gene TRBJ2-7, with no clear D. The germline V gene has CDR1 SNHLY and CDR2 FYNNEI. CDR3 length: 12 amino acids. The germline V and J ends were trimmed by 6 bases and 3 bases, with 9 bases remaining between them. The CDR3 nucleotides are TGTGCCAGCAGCGCTGGCAGCTACGAGCAGTACTTC. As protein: CASSAGSYEQYF.